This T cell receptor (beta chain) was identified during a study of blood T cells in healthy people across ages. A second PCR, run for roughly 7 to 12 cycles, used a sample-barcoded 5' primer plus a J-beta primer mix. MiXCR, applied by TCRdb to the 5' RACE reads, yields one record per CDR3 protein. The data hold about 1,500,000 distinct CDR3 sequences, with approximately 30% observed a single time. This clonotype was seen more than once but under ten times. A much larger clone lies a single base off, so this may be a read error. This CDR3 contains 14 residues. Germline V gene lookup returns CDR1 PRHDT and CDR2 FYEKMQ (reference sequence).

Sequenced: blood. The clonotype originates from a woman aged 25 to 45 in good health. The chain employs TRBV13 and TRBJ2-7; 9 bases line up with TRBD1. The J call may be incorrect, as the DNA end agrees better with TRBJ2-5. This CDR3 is CASSPGTGLATQYF. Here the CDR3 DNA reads TGTGCCAGCAGCCCCGGGACAGGGTTGGCGACCCAGTACTTC.